The 14 T cell receptor beta chains listed next were all sequenced from one sample in a study of OX40 agonist ivuxolimab in advanced cancers. Produced via immunoSEQ multiplex PCR; TCRdb's table is partial and in-frame only. The sample carries some 62,000 clones, roughly nine tenths recorded once. The source material was CD4+ or CD8+ T cells sorted from blood, sampled in a trial of the OX40 agonist ivuxolimab. The receptors stem from an adult with an advanced solid tumor such as melanoma, head and neck, liver or kidney cancer.

This clone was seen just once. The genes are TRBV5-4 and TRBJ1-5; D is perhaps TRBD1 (5 bases). The CDR3 is made up of 14 amino acids. From germline, CDR1 is SGHNT and CDR2 YYREEE (reference sequence). Trimming left V 0 bases short and J 5 bases short, with 9 bases between. Here the CDR3 reads CASSLEGADQPQHF. CDR3 coding DNA: TGTGCCAGCAGCTTGGAAGGGGCGGATCAGCCCCAGCATTTT.

This clone was counted a single time. The chain uses TRBV6-1 and TRBJ1-5; a weak D match, TRBD1 (6 bases). This CDR3 is 14 amino acids long. Trimming removed 7 bases at V and 3 bases at J, with 13 bases between. The germline V gene encodes CDR1 MNHNS and CDR2 SASEGT. CDR3: CASIVEGVNQPQHF. The CDR3 DNA sequence: TGTGCCAGCATCGTCGAGGGGGTCAATCAGCCCCAGCATTTT.

The chain carries TRBV30 and TRBJ1-2; the D gene is possibly TRBD1 (5 bases). Germline CDR1 reads GTSNPN; CDR2 reads SVGIG (reference sequence). Trimming shortened V by 8 bases and J by 5 bases, and 15 bases separated the two germline ends. The CDR3 extends over 12 amino acids. CDR3 DNA sequence: TGTGCCCTGGCCCAGGGACTATATGGCTACACCTTC. This sequence encodes CALAQGLYGYTF.

The chain uses TRBV19 and TRBJ1-2; 7 bases match TRBD1. The CDR3 extends over 13 amino acids. From germline, CDR1 is LNHDA and CDR2 SQIVND (reference sequence). V was clipped by 7 bases and J by 3 bases; unmatched bases: 5. In DNA, the CDR3 is TGTGCCAGTACCAGGGACAGCGACTATGGCTACACCTTC. As protein: CASTRDSDYGYTF. Together with reference TRBV19 and TRBJ1-2, the CDR3 gives the full variable domain: DGGITQSPKYLFRKEGQNVTLSCEQNLNHDAMYWYRQDPGQGLRLIYYSQIVNDFQKGDIAEGYSVSREKKESFPLTVTSAQKNPTAFYLCASTRDSDYGYTFGSGTRLTVV.

The J gene is TRBJ2-3, the V gene TRBV6-5; D is uncertain. This CDR3 is built from 13 residues. Per the germline V gene, CDR1 is MNHEY and CDR2 is SVGAGI. V was pared by 2 bases and J by 2 bases, with 5 bases between. The CDR3 region is CASSYTLTDTQYF. The CDR3 bases are TGTGCCAGCAGTTACACGCTCACAGATACGCAGTATTTT.

The genes are TRBV30 and TRBJ2-2; D gene unclear. The CDR3 extends over 13 amino acids. CDR1 and CDR2 from the germline V gene are GTSNPN and SVGIG (reference sequence). V lost 1 base, J lost 0 bases, and 3 bases lay in between. The CDR3 nucleotides read TGTGCCTGGAGTGCTCCGAACACCGGGGAGCTGTTTTTT. Amino acids: CAWSAPNTGELFF.

The table lists this clone with a count of one. This chain joins TRBV15 and TRBJ1-4; D might be TRBD1 (5 bases). CDR3 length: 14 amino acids. V lost 4 bases, J lost 8 bases, and 14 bases lay in between. In germline, CDR1 is LNHNV, CDR2 YYDKDF (reference sequence). In DNA form, the CDR3 reads TGTGCCACCAGCATCGGGCAGGGAAGGGAAAAACTGTTTTTT. Its translation is CATSIGQGREKLFF.

The chain couples TRBV9 to TRBJ2-3; D is unresolved. V shed 0 bases and J shed 2 bases, with 7 bases lying between them. CDR3 length: 14 residues. CDR1 SGDLS and CDR2 YYNGEE come from the germline V gene. This CDR3 is CASSVDQHTDTQYF. For the CDR3, the DNA is TGTGCCAGCAGCGTAGATCAACACACAGATACGCAGTATTTT.

This chain links TRBV30 with TRBJ1-6; D remains unclear. V lost 0 bases to trimming and J lost 6 bases, with 9 bases between them. Germline CDR1 and CDR2: GTSNPN and SVGIG (reference sequence). The CDR3 length is 14 residues. The CDR3 here is CAWSVGRLNSPLHF. The CDR3 DNA is TGTGCCTGGAGTGTCGGACGTCTTAATTCACCCCTCCACTTT.

This chain links TRBV5-1 with TRBJ2-1; D gene unclear. The CDR3 spans 14 residues. V was shortened by 3 bases and J by 8 bases, with 15 bases between the two germline ends. Germline CDR1 and CDR2: SGHRS and YFSETQ. For the CDR3, the DNA is TGCGCCAGCAGCTACCAACCCTTAGACGATGAGCAGTTCTTC. Its translation is CASSYQPLDDEQFF.

The chain combines TRBV5-1 with TRBJ2-3; 10 bases agree with TRBD2. Trimming removed 3 bases from V and 2 bases from J; junction bases left unmatched: 9. Per the germline V gene, CDR1 is SGHRS and CDR2 is YFSETQ. The CDR3 extends over 17 amino acids. CDR3 sequence: CASSSGGLAGVTDTQYF. In nucleotides, the CDR3 is TGCGCCAGCAGCTCTGGGGGTCTAGCGGGAGTCACAGATACGCAGTATTTT.

The V call is TRBV5-6, the J call TRBJ2-6; TRBD1 agrees at 9 bases. Germline V CDR1 and CDR2: SGHDT, YYEEEE. The ends lost 4 bases at V and 1 base at J; junction bases unmatched: 9. The CDR3 sequence is 18 residues long. CDR3 loop: CASSPQTGGASGANVLTF. The CDR3 DNA reads as TGTGCCAGCAGCCCCCAGACAGGGGGTGCTTCTGGGGCCAACGTCCTGACTTTC. The whole variable domain, filled in from reference TRBV5-6 and TRBJ2-6, reads DAGVTQSPTHLIKTRGQQVTLRCSPKSGHDTVSWYQQALGQGPQFIFQYYEEEERQRGNFPDRFSGHQFPNYSSELNVNALLLGDSALYLCASSPQTGGASGANVLTFGAGSRLTVL.

This rearrangement joins TRBV27 to TRBJ2-3; possibly TRBD1 or TRBD2 for D (5 bases each). Trimming removed 8 bases from V and 0 bases from J, with 15 bases in between. In germline, CDR1 is MNHEY, CDR2 SMNVEV (reference sequence). This CDR3 contains 15 residues. The CDR3 DNA reads as TGTGCCAGCTGGGACGTCCGTTTTAGCACAGATACGCAGTATTTT. This gives the protein CASWDVRFSTDTQYF.

As regards this clone: This sample includes further DNA sequences coding for the same CDR3. The CDR3: CASSLGSGYGYTF. In DNA, the CDR3 is TGCGCCAGCAGCTTAGGGTCTGGCTATGGCTACACCTTC. V usage is TRBV5-1 and J usage is TRBJ1-2; D gene ambiguous. The CDR3 spans 13 residues. V lost 2 bases and J 4 bases, leaving 9 bases between the germline ends. Germline V lookup: CDR1 SGHRS, CDR2 YFSETQ.